Presented here are 22 T cell receptor beta chains from one specimen sequenced in a study of T cells in Graves' hyperthyroidism and ophthalmopathy. Amplification targeted TCR beta CDR3 regions from RNA transcripts. TCR CDR3 underwent first-round RT-PCR with the HTBI primer set. TCRdb ran MiXCR on the multiplex PCR reads and lists one entry per CDR3 protein. The top ten clones hold 9.5% to 15% of a sample with hundreds of thousands of distinct CDR3 sequences, around 13% of them seen once. The sequencing sample was made of blood. Every receptor here comes from a woman between 45 and 60 years old with Graves' ophthalmopathy.

This clonotype was counted a few times. This chain links TRBV24-1 with TRBJ2-1, with a possible D match to TRBD2 (6 bases). The germline V and J ends were trimmed by 2 bases and 4 bases, with 14 bases remaining between them. The CDR3 contains 16 residues. Per germline, CDR1 KGHDR and CDR2 SFDVKD. The CDR3 nucleotides read TGTGCCACCAGTGATTACGGGGGAATTGGGTACAATGAGCAGTTCTTC. Translating gives CATSDYGGIGYNEQFF.

This clonotype was recorded many times. The chain uses TRBV28 and TRBJ2-1, with 8 bases that match TRBD1. The trim removed 6 bases at V and 5 bases at J, leaving 9 bases unmatched. The CDR3 totals 15 residues. In germline, CDR1 is MDHEN, CDR2 SYDVKM. The CDR3 here is CASSSLGQGDNEQFF. The CDR3, as DNA: TGTGCCAGCAGCTCACTAGGACAGGGTGACAATGAGCAGTTCTTC.

The table lists this clonotype with many counts. The rearrangement joins TRBV28 to TRBJ2-3; 7 nucleotides line up with TRBD2. The V gene end was trimmed by 7 bases and the J gene end by 3 bases; junction bases not matched to a gene: 4. Per germline, CDR1 MDHEN and CDR2 SYDVKM. The length of the CDR3 is 13 residues. The CDR3 coding sequence is TGTGCCAGCACCCTAGCGGAGACAGATACGCAGTATTTT. Translated: CASTLAETDTQYF.

The sample holds many counts of this clonotype. V and J are TRBV13 and TRBJ2-3; the D gene is possibly TRBD2 (5 bases). Per germline, CDR1 PRHDT and CDR2 FYEKMQ (reference sequence). The V end was cut by 5 bases, the J end by 2 bases, with 17 bases between. This CDR3 comprises 16 residues. Here the CDR3 reads CASSRPLTTDTDTQYF. The CDR3 nucleotides read TGTGCCAGCAGCCGCCCCTTGACTACTGACACAGATACGCAGTATTTT.

In its sample, this clonotype was seen many times. This chain links TRBV20-1 with TRBJ2-3; D is unresolved. The germline V gene encodes CDR1 DFQATT and CDR2 SNEGSKA (reference sequence). V gave up 1 base and J gave up 4 bases, with 9 bases separating them. The CDR3 is made up of 13 amino acids. CDR3 DNA sequence: TGCAGTGCTAGAGTCGTACTTGCAGATACGCAGTATTTT. This translates into CSARVVLADTQYF.

This rearrangement joins TRBV28 to TRBJ2-2, with 7 bases that match TRBD1. The CDR3 has 16 residues. The J segment lost 3 bases and the V segment lost 4 bases, leaving 8 bases of the junction unmatched. CDR1 and CDR2 (germline): MDHEN, SYDVKM. DNA for the CDR3: TGTGCCAGCAGTTCGTTGACAGGGACGGACACCGGGGAGCTGTTTTTT. It yields the protein CASSSLTGTDTGELFF.

The rearrangement links TRBV6-2 or TRBV6-3 to TRBJ2-1, with unresolved D. The V gene lost 8 bases and the J gene lost 0 bases, with 17 bases spanning the gap. The CDR3 sequence is 16 residues long. In germline, CDR1 is MNHEY, CDR2 SVGEGT. CDR3 coding DNA: TGTGCCAGCGGGCACGTGGCGTTGCCCTCCTACAATGAGCAGTTCTTC. It codes for CASGHVALPSYNEQFF.

The table lists this clonotype with many counts. The rearrangement joins TRBV7-8 to TRBJ1-2; D is possibly TRBD1 (5 bases). Trimming pared 5 bases from V and 4 bases from J, leaving 20 bases between. The germline V gene has CDR1 SGHVS and CDR2 FQNEAQ. CDR3 length: 16 residues. CDR3 sequence (DNA): TGTGCCAGCAGCCCATGGGACTCGCGAAGTGGCTATGGCTACACCTTC. Translated: CASSPWDSRSGYGYTF.

This clonotype occurred many times. The J gene is TRBJ2-3, the V gene TRBV28, with D perhaps given as TRBD1 or TRBD2 (5 bases each). The CDR3 is 14 amino acids. Trimming stripped 11 bases from V and 4 bases from J, with 19 bases between. CDR1 and CDR2 from the germline V gene are MDHEN and SYDVKM. CDR3 amino acids: CAAVGRWTADTQYF. The CDR3 DNA reads as TGTGCCGCGGTGGGACGGTGGACCGCAGATACGCAGTATTTT. Full variable domain (outside the CDR3, taken from reference TRBV28 and TRBJ2-3): DVKVTQSSRYLVKRTGEKVFLECVQDMDHENMFWYRQDPGLGLRLIYFSYDVKMKEKGDIPEGYSVSREKKERFSLILESASTNQTSMYLCAAVGRWTADTQYFGPGTRLTVL.

This clonotype came up many times. This rearrangement joins TRBV7-9 to TRBJ2-7; 10 bases are shared with TRBD2. Germline CDR1 and CDR2: SEHNR and FQNEAQ (reference sequence). V shed 9 bases, J shed 2 bases, and the junction held 7 bases outside the gene matches. There are 14 residues in the CDR3. The CDR3 is CASRASGSPYEQYF. The DNA of the CDR3 is TGTGCCAGTAGAGCTAGCGGGAGCCCCTACGAGCAGTACTTC.

The chain links TRBV10-3 to TRBJ1-2; 11 positions agree with TRBD1. CDR3 size: 16 residues. Per germline, CDR1 ENHRY and CDR2 SYGVKD. J gave up 3 bases and V 5 bases, and 8 bases lay outside the gene matches. The CDR3: CAISRAGTGGDYGYTF. CDR3 in DNA: TGTGCCATCAGTCGAGCCGGGACAGGGGGGGACTATGGCTACACCTTC.

This clonotype has only a few counts. This chain joins TRBV19 and TRBJ2-1, with TRBD1 matching over 7 bases. This CDR3 contains 13 residues. Germline CDR1 LNHDA, CDR2 SQIVND (reference sequence). V was clipped by 1 base and J by 10 bases; unmatched bases: 4. This CDR3 reads CASSIVPTGEQFF. The CDR3 coding sequence is TGTGCCAGTAGTATAGTACCGACAGGGGAGCAGTTCTTC.

The rearrangement joins TRBV24-1 to TRBJ2-3, with 12 bases aligning to TRBD2. This CDR3 has 18 residues. Losses at the gene ends were 2 bases for V and 3 bases for J; bases not matched to a gene: 8. CDR1 KGHDR and CDR2 SFDVKD come from the germline V gene. The CDR3 coding sequence is TGTGCCACCAGTGATTCGGCTAGCGGGAGGGCCGGGACAGATACGCAGTATTTT. Residues: CATSDSASGRAGTDTQYF.

This clonotype was seen ten or more times. The chain employs TRBV15 and TRBJ2-1, with 7 bases identical to TRBD2. Looked up from germline, CDR1 is LNHNV and CDR2 is YYDKDF (reference sequence). This CDR3 spans 14 amino acids. J was trimmed by 4 bases and V by 5 bases; bases with no gene match: 5. The CDR3 spells CATSYSGLYNEQFF. In DNA form, the CDR3 reads TGTGCCACCAGCTATAGCGGGTTGTACAATGAGCAGTTCTTC. The full variable domain, rest sourced from reference TRBV15 and TRBJ2-1, is DAMVIQNPRYQVTQFGKPVTLSCSQTLNHNVMYWYQQKSSQAPKLLFHYYDKDFNNEADTPDNFQSRRPNTSFCFLDIRSPGLGDTAMYLCATSYSGLYNEQFFGPGTRLTVL.

V is TRBV7-9 and J is TRBJ2-7, with D possibly matching TRBD2 (5 bases). The germline gives CDR1 SEHNR, CDR2 FQNEAQ (reference sequence). Trimming stripped 1 base from V and 0 bases from J, with 13 bases between. This CDR3 region has 16 residues. The CDR3 sequence is CASSLVSGANSYEQYF. CDR3 DNA sequence: TGTGCCAGCAGCTTAGTCAGCGGAGCCAACTCCTACGAGCAGTACTTC.

This clonotype has ten or more counts. The V call is TRBV5-5, the J call TRBJ2-1; D unresolved. The CDR3 extends over 15 amino acids. CDR1 is SGHKS and CDR2 is YYEKEE in the germline V gene (reference sequence). V gave up 1 base and J gave up 0 bases, with 8 bases separating them. CDR3 amino acids: CASSLSVGSYNEQFF. The CDR3 nucleotides read TGTGCCAGCAGCTTGTCGGTGGGCTCCTACAATGAGCAGTTCTTC.

This clonotype was recorded only once. The junction differs from germline at one of its ends, possibly a read error. CDR3 sequence (DNA): TGTACCAGCAGCGTAGTAGGGAAACACAATGAGCAGTTCTTC. This gives the protein CTSSVVGKHNEQFF. This chain joins TRBV9 and TRBJ2-1; D ambiguous. The CDR3 consists of 14 residues. CDR1 is SGDLS, CDR2 YYNGEE, per germline. Full variable domain (missing parts from reference TRBV9 and TRBJ2-1): DSGVTQTPKHLITATGQRVTLRCSPRSGDLSVYWYQQSLDQGLQFLIQYYNGEERAKGNILERFSAQQFPDLHSELNLSSLELGDSALYFCTSSVVGKHNEQFFGPGTRLTVL.

The chain is built from TRBV10-3 and TRBJ2-3; the D gene is possibly TRBD1 (6 bases). The CDR3 spans 12 residues. Trimming took 8 bases from V and 2 from J, leaving 8 bases between them. Germline CDR1 reads ENHRY; CDR2 reads SYGVKD. CDR3 nucleotide sequence: TGTGCCATCGGGGACAACACAGATACGCAGTATTTT. It translates to CAIGDNTDTQYF.

This clonotype was picked up many times. The chain links TRBV29-1 to TRBJ2-1, with TRBD2 matching over 8 bases. The CDR3 runs to 13 residues. V dropped 4 bases and J dropped 4; count of bases not matched to a gene: 3. Germline-derived CDR1 and CDR2 are SQVTM and ANQGSEA. The DNA of the CDR3 is TGCAGCGTTGTTAGCGGGACGTACAATGAGCAGTTCTTC. The encoded protein is CSVVSGTYNEQFF.

This clonotype was observed many times. The chain recombines TRBV5-1 with TRBJ1-1, with 11 bases lining up with TRBD1. J lost 5 bases, V lost 1 base, and 1 base had no gene match. The CDR3 spans 14 residues. Germline lookup yields CDR1 SGHRS and CDR2 YFSETQ. CDR3 DNA sequence: TGCGCCAGCAGCTTGAGGGACAGGGGGACTGAAGCTTTCTTT. Residues: CASSLRDRGTEAFF.

This clonotype has more than one count but fewer than ten. The chain has TRBV6-4 and TRBJ2-2; unclear D gene. This CDR3 has 14 residues. CDR1 is MRHNA and CDR2 is SNTAGT in the germline V gene. V gave up 3 bases and J gave up 6 bases, with 11 bases separating them. As DNA, the CDR3 is TGTGCCAGCAGTGAGGGATTCCTGGCCGGGGAGCTGTTTTTT. Its translation: CASSEGFLAGELFF.

With regard to this clonotype: This may come from a read error, since a much larger clone is one base off. This rearrangement joins TRBV6-1 to TRBJ1-2; 9 nucleotides line up with TRBD1. J gave up 1 base and V 3 bases, and 9 bases lay outside the gene matches. CDR3 length equals 17 residues. CDR1 is MNHNS, CDR2 SASEGT, per germline. Written as DNA, the CDR3 is TGTGCCAGCAGTGAGTCGTTAGGGACAGGGAATAACTATGGCTACACCTTC. Translating gives CASSESLGTGNNYGYTF.